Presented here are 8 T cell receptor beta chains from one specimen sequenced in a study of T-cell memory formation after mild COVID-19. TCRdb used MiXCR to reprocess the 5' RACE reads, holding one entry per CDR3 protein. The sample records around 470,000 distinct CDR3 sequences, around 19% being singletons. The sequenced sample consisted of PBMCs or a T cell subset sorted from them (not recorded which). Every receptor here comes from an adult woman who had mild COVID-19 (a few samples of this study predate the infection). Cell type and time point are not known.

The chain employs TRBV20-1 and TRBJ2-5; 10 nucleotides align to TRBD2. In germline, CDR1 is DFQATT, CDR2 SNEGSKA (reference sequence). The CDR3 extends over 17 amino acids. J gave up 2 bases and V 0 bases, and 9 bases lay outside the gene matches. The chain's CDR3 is CSARDPPSGGLQETQYF. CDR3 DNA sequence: TGCAGTGCTAGAGATCCCCCTAGCGGGGGACTACAAGAGACCCAGTACTTC.

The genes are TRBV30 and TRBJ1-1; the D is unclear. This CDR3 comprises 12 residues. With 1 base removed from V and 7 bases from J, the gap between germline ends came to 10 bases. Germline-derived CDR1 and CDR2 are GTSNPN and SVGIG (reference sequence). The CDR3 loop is CAWSAISVEAFF. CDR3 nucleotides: TGTGCCTGGAGTGCAATATCGGTTGAAGCTTTCTTT.

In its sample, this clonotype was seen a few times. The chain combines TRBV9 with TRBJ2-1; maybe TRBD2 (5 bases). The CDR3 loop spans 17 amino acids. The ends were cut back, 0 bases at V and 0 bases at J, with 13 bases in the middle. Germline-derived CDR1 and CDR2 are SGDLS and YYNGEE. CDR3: CASSVAASGYSYNEQFF. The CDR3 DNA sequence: TGTGCCAGCAGCGTAGCCGCCAGCGGATACTCCTACAATGAGCAGTTCTTC.

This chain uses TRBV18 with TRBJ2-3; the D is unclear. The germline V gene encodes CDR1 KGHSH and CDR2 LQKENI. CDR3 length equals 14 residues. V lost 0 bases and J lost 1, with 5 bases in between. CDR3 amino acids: CASSPPVRTDTQYF. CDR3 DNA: TGTGCCAGCTCACCACCCGTCCGCACAGATACGCAGTATTTT.

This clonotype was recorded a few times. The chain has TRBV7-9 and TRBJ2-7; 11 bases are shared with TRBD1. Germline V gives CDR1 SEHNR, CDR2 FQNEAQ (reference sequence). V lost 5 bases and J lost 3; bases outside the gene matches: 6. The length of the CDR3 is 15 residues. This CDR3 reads CASSIPGTGGYEQYF. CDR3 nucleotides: TGTGCCAGCAGCATCCCCGGGACAGGGGGCTACGAGCAGTACTTC.

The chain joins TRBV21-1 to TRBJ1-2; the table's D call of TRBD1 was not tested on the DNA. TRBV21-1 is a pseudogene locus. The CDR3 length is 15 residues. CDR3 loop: CASSKGGRGRNGYTF. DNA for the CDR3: TGTGCCAGCAGCAAAGGGGGGAGGGGGCGTAATGGCTACACCTTC.

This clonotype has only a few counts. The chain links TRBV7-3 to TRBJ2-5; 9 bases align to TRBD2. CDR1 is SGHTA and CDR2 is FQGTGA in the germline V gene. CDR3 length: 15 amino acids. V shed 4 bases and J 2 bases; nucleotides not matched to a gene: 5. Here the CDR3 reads CASSWGLAEQETQYF. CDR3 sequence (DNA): TGTGCCAGCAGCTGGGGACTAGCAGAACAAGAGACCCAGTACTTC.

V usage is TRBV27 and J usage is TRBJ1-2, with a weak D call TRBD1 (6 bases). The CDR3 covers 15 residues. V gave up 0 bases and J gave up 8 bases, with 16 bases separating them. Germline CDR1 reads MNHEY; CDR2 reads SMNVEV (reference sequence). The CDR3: CASSLSNGGGSGYTF. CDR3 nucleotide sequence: TGTGCCAGCAGTTTATCGAATGGGGGGGGCTCGGGCTACACCTTC.